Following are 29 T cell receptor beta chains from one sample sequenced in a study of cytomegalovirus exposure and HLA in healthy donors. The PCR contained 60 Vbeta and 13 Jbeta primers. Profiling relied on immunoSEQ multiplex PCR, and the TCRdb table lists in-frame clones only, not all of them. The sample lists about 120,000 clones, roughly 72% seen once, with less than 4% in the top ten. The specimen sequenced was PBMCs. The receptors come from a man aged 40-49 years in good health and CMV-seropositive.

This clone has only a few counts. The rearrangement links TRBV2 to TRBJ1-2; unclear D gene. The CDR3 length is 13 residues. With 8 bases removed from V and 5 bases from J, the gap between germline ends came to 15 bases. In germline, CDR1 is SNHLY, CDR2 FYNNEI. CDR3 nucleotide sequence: TGTGCCAGCCATAAGGAGCGGGAATATGGCTACACCTTC. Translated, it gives CASHKEREYGYTF.

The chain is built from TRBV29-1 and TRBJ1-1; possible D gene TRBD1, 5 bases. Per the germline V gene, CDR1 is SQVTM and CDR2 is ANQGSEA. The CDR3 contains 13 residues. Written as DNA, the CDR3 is TGCGGGGGAGGCAGACCCATGAACACTGAAGCTTTCTTT. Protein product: CGGGRPMNTEAFF.

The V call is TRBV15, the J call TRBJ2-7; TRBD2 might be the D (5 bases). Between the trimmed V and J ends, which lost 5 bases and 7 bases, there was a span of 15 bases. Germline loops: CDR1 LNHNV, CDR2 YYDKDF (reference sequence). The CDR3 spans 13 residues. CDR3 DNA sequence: TGTGCCACCAGCCCTGACCGCCCGGGGGAGCAGTACTTC. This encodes CATSPDRPGEQYF.

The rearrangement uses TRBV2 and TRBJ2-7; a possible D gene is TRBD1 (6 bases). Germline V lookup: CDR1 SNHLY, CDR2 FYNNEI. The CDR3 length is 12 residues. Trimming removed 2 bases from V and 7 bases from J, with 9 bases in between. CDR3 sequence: CASSETQGEQYF. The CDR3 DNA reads TGTGCCAGCAGTGAAACCCAGGGGGAGCAGTACTTC.

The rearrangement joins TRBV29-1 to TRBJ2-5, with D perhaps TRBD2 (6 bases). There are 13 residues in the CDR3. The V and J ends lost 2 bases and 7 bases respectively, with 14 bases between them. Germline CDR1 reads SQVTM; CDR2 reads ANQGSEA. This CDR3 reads CSVEILDYGTQYF. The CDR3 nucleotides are TGCAGCGTTGAAATTTTGGACTACGGGACCCAGTACTTC. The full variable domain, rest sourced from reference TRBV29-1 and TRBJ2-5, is SAVISQKPSRDICQRGTSLTIQCQVDSQVTMMFWYRQQPGQSLTLIATANQGSEATYESGFVIDKFPISRPNLTFSTLTVSNMSPEDSSIYLCSVEILDYGTQYFGPGTRLLVL.

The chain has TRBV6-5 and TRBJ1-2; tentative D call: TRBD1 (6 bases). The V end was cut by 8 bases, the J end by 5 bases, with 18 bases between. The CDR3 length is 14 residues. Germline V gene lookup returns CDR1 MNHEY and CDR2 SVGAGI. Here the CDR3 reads CASGAGQGKYGYTF. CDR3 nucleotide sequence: TGTGCCAGCGGGGCGGGCCAGGGGAAGTATGGCTACACCTTC.

The CDR3 coding sequence is TGTGCCAGCAGCTTGTCAGGGGGGGAGACCCAGTACTTC. The encoded protein is CASSLSGGETQYF. The gene calls are TRBV5-6 and TRBJ2-5; tentatively, D is TRBD1 (7 bases). The V gene lost 1 base and the J gene lost 5 bases, with 9 bases spanning the gap. Per germline, CDR1 SGHDT and CDR2 YYEEEE. The CDR3 consists of 13 residues.

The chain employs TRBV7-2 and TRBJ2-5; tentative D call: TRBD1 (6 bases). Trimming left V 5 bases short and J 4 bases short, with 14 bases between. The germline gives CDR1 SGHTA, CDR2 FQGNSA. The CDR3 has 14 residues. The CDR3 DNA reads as TGTGCCAGCAGCACCCGGACAGCCCTAGAGACCCAGTACTTC. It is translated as CASSTRTALETQYF.

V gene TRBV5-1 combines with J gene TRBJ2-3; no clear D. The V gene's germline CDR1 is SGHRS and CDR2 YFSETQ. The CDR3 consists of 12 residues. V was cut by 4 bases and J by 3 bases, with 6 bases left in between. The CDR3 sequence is CASSRWTDTQYF. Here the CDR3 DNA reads TGCGCCAGCAGCCGGTGGACAGATACGCAGTATTTT.

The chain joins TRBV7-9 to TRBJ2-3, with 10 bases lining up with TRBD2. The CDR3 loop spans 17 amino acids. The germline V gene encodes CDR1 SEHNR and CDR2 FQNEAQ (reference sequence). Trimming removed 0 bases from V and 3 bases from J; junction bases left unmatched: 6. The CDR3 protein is CASSLARASGRTDTQYF. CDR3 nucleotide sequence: TGTGCCAGCAGCTTAGCCCGGGCTAGCGGGAGAACAGATACGCAGTATTTT.

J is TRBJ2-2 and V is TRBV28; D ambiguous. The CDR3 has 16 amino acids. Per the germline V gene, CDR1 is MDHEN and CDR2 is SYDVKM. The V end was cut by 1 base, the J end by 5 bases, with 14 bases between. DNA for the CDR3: TGTGCCAGCAGTTTATTTGCGGTATATGGGACCGGGGAGCTGTTTTTT. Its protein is CASSLFAVYGTGELFF.

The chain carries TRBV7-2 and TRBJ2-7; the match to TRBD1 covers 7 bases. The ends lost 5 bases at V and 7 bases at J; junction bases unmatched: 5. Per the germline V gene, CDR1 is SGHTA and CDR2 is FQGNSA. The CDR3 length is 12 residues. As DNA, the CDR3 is TGTGCCAGCAGCCTCCGGACAGGAGAGCAGTACTTC. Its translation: CASSLRTGEQYF.

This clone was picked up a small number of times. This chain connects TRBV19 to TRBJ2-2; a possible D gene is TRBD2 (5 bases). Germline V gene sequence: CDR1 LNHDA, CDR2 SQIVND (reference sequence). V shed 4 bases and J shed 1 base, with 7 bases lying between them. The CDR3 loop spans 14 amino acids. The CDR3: CASSSGRNTGELFF. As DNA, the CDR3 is TGTGCCAGTAGTAGTGGGAGGAACACCGGGGAGCTGTTTTTT.

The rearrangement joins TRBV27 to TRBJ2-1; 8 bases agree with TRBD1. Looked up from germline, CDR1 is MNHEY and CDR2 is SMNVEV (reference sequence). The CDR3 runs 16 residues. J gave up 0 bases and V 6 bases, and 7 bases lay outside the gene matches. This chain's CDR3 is CASRQGQGSSYNEQFF. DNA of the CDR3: TGTGCCAGCAGGCAAGGACAGGGAAGCTCCTACAATGAGCAGTTCTTC.

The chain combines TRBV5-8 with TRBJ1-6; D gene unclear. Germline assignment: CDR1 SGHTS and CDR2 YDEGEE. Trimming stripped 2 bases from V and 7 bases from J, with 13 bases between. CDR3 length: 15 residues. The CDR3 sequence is CASSFGRPMNSPLHF. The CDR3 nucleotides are TGTGCCAGCAGCTTTGGGAGACCAATGAATTCACCCCTCCACTTT.

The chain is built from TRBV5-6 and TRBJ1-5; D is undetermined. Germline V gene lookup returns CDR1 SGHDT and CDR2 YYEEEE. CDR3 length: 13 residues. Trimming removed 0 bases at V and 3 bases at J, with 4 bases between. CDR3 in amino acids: CASSLGPNQPQHF. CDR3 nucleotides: TGTGCCAGCAGCTTGGGGCCCAATCAGCCCCAGCATTTT.

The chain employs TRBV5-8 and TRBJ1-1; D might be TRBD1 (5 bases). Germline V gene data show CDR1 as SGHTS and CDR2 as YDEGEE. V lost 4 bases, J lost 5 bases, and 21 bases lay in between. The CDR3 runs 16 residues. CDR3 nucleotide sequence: TGTGCCAGCAGCCACCCCCGGGGGGTCGGGGGGACTGAAGCTTTCTTT. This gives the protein CASSHPRGVGGTEAFF. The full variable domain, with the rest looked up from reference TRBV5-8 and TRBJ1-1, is EAGVTQSPTHLIKTRGQQATLRCSPISGHTSVYWYQQALGLGLQFLLWYDEGEERNRGNFPPRFSGRQFPNYSSELNVNALELEDSALYLCASSHPRGVGGTEAFFGQGTRLTVV.

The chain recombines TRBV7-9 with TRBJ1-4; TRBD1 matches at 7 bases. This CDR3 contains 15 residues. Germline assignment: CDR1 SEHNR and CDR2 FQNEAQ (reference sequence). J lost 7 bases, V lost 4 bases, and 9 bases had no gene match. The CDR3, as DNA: TGTGCCAGCAGCTGGGCGGAGACAGGGTTTGAAAAACTGTTTTTT. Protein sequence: CASSWAETGFEKLFF.

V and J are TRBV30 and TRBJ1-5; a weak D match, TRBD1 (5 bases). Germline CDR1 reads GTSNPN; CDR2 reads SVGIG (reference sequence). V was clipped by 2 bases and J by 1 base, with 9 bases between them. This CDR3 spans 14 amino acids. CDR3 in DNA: TGTGCCTGGAGTAAAGGGGCCAGCAATCAGCCCCAGCATTTT. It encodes CAWSKGASNQPQHF.

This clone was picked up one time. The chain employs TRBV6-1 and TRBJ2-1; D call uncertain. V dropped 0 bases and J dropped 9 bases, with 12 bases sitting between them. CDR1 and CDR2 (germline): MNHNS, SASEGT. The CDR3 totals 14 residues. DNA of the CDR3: TGTGCCAGCAGTGAAGCGCTTGGCCTGTTTGAGCAGTTCTTC. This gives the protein CASSEALGLFEQFF.

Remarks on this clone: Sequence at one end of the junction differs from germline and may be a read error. The CDR3 reads CASSPNRFQETQYF. CDR3 in DNA: TGTGCTAGCAGCCCGAACAGGTTTCAAGAGACCCAGTACTTC. The V gene is TRBV7-7, the J gene TRBJ2-5; D possibly corresponds to TRBD1 (5 bases). The germline V gene has CDR1 SSHAT and CDR2 FNYEAQ (reference sequence). The CDR3 extends over 14 amino acids.

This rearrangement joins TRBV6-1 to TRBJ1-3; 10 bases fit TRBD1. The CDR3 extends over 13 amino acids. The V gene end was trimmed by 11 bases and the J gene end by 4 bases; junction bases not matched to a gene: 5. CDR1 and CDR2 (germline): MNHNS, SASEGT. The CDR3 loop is CAGDRGPGNTIYF. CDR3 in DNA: TGTGCCGGCGACAGGGGGCCCGGAAACACCATATATTTT.

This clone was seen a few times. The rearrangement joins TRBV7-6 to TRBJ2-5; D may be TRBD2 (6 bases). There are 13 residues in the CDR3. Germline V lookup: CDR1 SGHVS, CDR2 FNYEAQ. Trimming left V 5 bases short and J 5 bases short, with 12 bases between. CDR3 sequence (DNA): TGTGCCAGCAGCCGGGGGTTGGCCGAGACCCAGTACTTC. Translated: CASSRGLAETQYF.

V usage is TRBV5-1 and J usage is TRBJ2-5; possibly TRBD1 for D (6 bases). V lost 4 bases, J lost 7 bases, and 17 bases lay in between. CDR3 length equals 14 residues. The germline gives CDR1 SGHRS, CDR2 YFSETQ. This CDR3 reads CASSPDGQWATQYF. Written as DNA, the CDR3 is TGCGCCAGCAGCCCAGATGGACAGTGGGCGACCCAGTACTTC.

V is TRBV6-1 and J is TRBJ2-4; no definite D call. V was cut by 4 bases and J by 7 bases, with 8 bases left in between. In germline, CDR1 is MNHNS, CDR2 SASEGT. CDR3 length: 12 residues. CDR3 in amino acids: CASSVFRNIQYF. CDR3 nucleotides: TGTGCCAGCAGTGTTTTCAGGAACATTCAGTACTTC.

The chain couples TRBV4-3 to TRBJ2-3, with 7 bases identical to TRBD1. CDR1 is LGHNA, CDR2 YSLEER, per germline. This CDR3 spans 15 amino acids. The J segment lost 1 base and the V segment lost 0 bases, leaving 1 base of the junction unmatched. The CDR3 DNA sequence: TGCGCCAGCAGCCAAGAGGGGACAGGCACAGATACGCAGTATTTT. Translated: CASSQEGTGTDTQYF.

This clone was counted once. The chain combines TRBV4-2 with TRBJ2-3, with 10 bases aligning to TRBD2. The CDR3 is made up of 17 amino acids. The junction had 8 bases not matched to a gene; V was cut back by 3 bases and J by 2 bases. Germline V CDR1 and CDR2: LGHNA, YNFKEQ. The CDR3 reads CASSQRTSGYNTDTQYF. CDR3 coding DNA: TGTGCCAGCAGCCAGCGGACTAGCGGTTATAACACAGATACGCAGTATTTT.

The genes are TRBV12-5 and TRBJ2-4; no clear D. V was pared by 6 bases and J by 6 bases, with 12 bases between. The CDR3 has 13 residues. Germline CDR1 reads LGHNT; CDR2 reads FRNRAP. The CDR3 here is CASGPVPRNIQYF. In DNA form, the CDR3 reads TGTGCTAGTGGCCCCGTCCCCAGAAACATTCAGTACTTC.

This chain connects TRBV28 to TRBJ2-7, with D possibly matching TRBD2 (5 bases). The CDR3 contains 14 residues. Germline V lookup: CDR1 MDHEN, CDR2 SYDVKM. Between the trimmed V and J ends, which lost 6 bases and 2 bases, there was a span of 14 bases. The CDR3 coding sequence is TGTGCCAGCAGGGCACGACTAAAACCCTACGAGCAGTACTTC. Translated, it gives CASRARLKPYEQYF.